This is a list of T cell receptor beta chains from one sample in a study of blood T cell repertoires in COVID-19. TCRdb keeps only in-frame clones here, not all; method: immunoSEQ multiplex PCR. The sample lists 250,000 to 300,000 clones, 70% to 90% seen once, with less than 6.5% in the top ten. Sequenced input: peripheral blood. The receptors stem from a man aged 45 to 65 with active or convalescent COVID-19. The CDR3 runs from the conserved cysteine through the conserved F or W. Each record gives: J gene, clone size, CDR3 length, V gene, CDR3 protein. Where a row states a size, it is once, few, many or the class of an expanded clone; other rows omit it.

TRBJ2-2 NA 13 TRBV2 CASNPRSEGELFF
TRBJ2-7 NA 12 TRBV29-1 CSASFQGYEQYF
TRBJ1-5 once 16 TRBV5-6 CASSLAGGDGNQPQHF
TRBJ2-7 NA 16 TRBV5-1 CASSLGPGQATYEQYF
TRBJ1-6 NA 13 TRBV6-1 CASSPLNNSPLHF
TRBJ1-1 NA 15 TRBV28 CASSLGGQSGTEAFF
TRBJ1-3 NA 13 TRBV19 CASSRGQGNTIYF
TRBJ2-2 NA 15 TRBV18 CASSQVSTGTGELFF
TRBJ1-1 NA 13 TRBV4-2 CASSQARGTEAFF
TRBJ2-2 NA 15 TRBV6-5 CASSYSVGVTGELFF
TRBJ1-1 few 13 TRBV29-1 CSAPGPSGTEAFF
TRBJ2-3 NA 15 TRBV2 CASLQAQEGGDTQYF
TRBJ2-7 NA 17 TRBV7-2 CASSMGTSGRSSYEQYF
TRBJ2-3 NA 13 TRBV7-8 CASSSYGTDTQYF
TRBJ2-1 NA 16 TRBV11-2 CASSTRTSGGYNEQFF
TRBJ2-6 NA 16 TRBV19 CASSSRGRSGANVLTF
TRBJ1-2 NA 15 TRBV10-1 CASSEKQAQNYGYTF
TRBJ1-5 NA 15 TRBV20-1 CSASREQGGNQPQHF
TRBJ2-3 NA 15 TRBV29-1 CSVGGLAGPTDTQYF
TRBJ1-5 NA 15 TRBV30 CAWSGGGNSNQPQHF
TRBJ2-1 NA 17 TRBV28 CASSSSSGRAALYEQFF
TRBJ2-3 NA 18 TRBV9 CASSPPLGRGRSTDTQYF
TRBJ1-3 NA 15 TRBV7-9 CASSLVSRAGNTIYF
TRBJ1-1 NA 16 TRBV30 CAWSVRGGPPNTEAFF
TRBJ2-1 NA 16 TRBV19 CASSIDRARTYNEQFF
TRBJ1-2 NA 12 TRBV10-2 CASSPSNYGYTF
TRBJ2-3 NA 16 TRBV27 CASARAGGGSTDTQYF
TRBJ2-5 NA 18 TRBV18 CASSTSPGLAHEQETQYF
TRBJ1-4 NA 14 TRBV28 CASSWGQANEKLFF